The rows below give T cell receptor beta chains drawn from one sample of a study of blood T cell repertoires in COVID-19. The method was immunoSEQ multiplex PCR; TCRdb's version includes in-frame clones alone and lacks a portion of them. There are fewer than 400,000 clones in the sample; almost 90% occur only once, and less than 3% lies in the top ten. The sample consisted of peripheral blood. These TCRs come from a young woman with COVID-19, enrolled during active disease. Each CDR3 is given with its conserved first and last residue.

V: TRBV15
J: TRBJ1-1
CDR3: CATSRFTGRNTEAFF

V: TRBV7-9
J: TRBJ2-7
CDR3: CASSLDSREGRDEQYF

V: TRBV19
J: TRBJ2-2
CDR3: CASSGGTGSGTGELFF

V: TRBV9
J: TRBJ1-4
CDR3: CASSAETGTQKLFF

V: TRBV24-1
J: TRBJ2-2
CDR3: CATSDSRQGVTGELFF

V: TRBV2
J: TRBJ1-3
CDR3: CASSERVWISGNTIYF

V: TRBV11-2
J: TRBJ2-7
CDR3: CASSWGGTYEQYF

V: TRBV24-1
J: TRBJ1-5
CDR3: CATSGQGNQPQHF

V: TRBV5-1
J: TRBJ1-1
CDR3: CASSLRDRGVRTEAFF

V: TRBV29-1
J: TRBJ2-2
CDR3: CSTSSGRAGWTGELFF

V: TRBV6-1
J: TRBJ1-2
CDR3: CASSESGEGDGYTF

V: TRBV3-1/TRBV3-2
J: TRBJ1-1
CDR3: CASSRSSGVNTEAFF